Sequencing of this T cell receptor (beta chain) was carried out in a study of blood T cell repertoires in COVID-19. Across the study: The samples span acute and convalescent COVID-19 from the United States, Italy and Spain. Nucleic acid was either cDNA or gDNA, and it came from T cells, B-cell-depleted T cells, or PBMCs.

This clone was detected only a few times. Germline V gene sequence: CDR1 MNHEY, CDR2 SVGEGT. The V and J ends lost 5 bases and 3 bases, in that order; junction bases with no gene match: 1. The CDR3 length is 14 residues. Authors' data handling: It was from reference gene primer amplification that nucleated cell counts were estimated. This table comes from immunoSEQ multiplex PCR, and its TCRdb copy is limited to in-frame clones, with some not included. V and J calls and clone size come straight from that table; D and trimming were deduced from the DNA. Among under 200,000 clones listed, under 80% were seen once.

This TCR came from a man in his sixties or seventies with acute or convalescent COVID-19. The rearrangement uses TRBV6-2 or TRBV6-3 and TRBJ2-2, with TRBD2 matching over 9 bases. Sequencing used peripheral blood. The CDR3 sequence is CASSVAGDTGELFF. Written as DNA, the CDR3 is TGTGCCAGCAGTGTAGCGGGAGACACCGGGGAGCTGTTTTTT.